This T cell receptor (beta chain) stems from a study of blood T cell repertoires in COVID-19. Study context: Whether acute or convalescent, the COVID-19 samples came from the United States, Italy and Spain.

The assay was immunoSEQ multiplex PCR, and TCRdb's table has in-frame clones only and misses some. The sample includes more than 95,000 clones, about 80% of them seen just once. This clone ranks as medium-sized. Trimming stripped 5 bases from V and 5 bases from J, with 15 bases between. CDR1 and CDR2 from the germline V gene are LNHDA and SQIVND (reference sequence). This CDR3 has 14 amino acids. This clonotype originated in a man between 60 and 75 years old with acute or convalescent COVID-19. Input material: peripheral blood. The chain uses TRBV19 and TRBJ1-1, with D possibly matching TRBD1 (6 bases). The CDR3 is CASSLGGRGTEAFF. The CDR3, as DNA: TGTGCCAGTAGTTTAGGGGGGCGTGGGACTGAAGCTTTCTTT.